This T cell receptor beta chain appears in the sequencing data of a study of cytomegalovirus exposure and HLA in healthy donors. General study results and limits: Three of the chains that were CMV-associated were confirmed in vitro to be specific for CMV antigens. The productive fraction for most TCR beta V segments was about 87% or about 30% in an earlier analysis.

PCR employed 60 Vbeta and 13 Jbeta primers. Clones were sequenced by immunoSEQ multiplex PCR, and TCRdb holds only the in-frame ones, with some missing. In all, the sample yields around 150,000 clones. CDR3 length equals 15 residues. V lost 6 bases, J lost 0 bases, and 13 bases lay in between. Germline V gene data show CDR1 as KGHSH and CDR2 as LQKENI. To note about this clone: Its specificity is not known.

The sample comprised PBMCs. This receptor was obtained from a young man in good health and CMV-seronegative. The gene calls are TRBV18 and TRBJ2-3, with D possibly matching TRBD2 (6 bases). The CDR3 loop reads CASSQDYASTDTQYF. The CDR3 region has the DNA TGTGCCAGCTCTCAGGACTATGCTAGCACAGATACGCAGTATTTT.